This TCR beta chain appears in the sequencing data of a study of Ad26.COV2.S vaccination and SARS-CoV-2 variants. Libraries were prepared by immunoSEQ multiplex PCR; TCRdb keeps only in-frame clonotypes and omits some of them. In the table there are about 480,000 clones, roughly nine tenths of which are singletons. The CDR3 sequence is 13 residues long. CDR1 is MNHEY and CDR2 is SVGAGI in the germline V gene. V lost 7 bases, J lost 8 bases, and 17 bases lay in between. The treatment: some 20 received Ad26.COV2.S at low or high dose, single or two shots; a few received placebo; per-sample allocation not given. Repertoires come from day 63 after the first vaccine or placebo injection.

This TCR was recovered from a person aged 18 to 59 who received the Ad26.COV2.S COVID-19 vaccine or a placebo. The chain uses TRBV6-5 and TRBJ1-1, with D possibly being TRBD1 (5 bases). The sample consisted of peripheral blood, taken in a trial of Ad26.COV2.S vaccine versus placebo. Here the CDR3 reads CASKSSRWTEAFF. The CDR3 DNA is TGTGCCAGCAAGAGTAGCCGGTGGACAGAAGCTTTCTTT.